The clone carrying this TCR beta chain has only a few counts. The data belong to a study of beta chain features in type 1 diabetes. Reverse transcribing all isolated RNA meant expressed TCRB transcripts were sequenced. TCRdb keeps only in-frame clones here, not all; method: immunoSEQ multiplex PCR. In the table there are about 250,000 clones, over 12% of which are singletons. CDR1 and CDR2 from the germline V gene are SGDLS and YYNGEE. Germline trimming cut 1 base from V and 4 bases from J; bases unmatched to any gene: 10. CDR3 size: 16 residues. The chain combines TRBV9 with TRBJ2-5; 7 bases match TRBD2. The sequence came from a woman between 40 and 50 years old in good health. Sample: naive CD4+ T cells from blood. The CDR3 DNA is TGTGCCAGCAGCGTAAGTTTCGGACTAGATGTAGAGACCCAGTACTTC. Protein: CASSVSFGLDVETQYF. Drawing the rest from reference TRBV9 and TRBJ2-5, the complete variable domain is DSGVTQTPKHLITATGQRVTLRCSPRSGDLSVYWYQQSLDQGLQFLIQYYNGEERAKGNILERFSAQQFPDLHSELNLSSLELGDSALYFCASSVSFGLDVETQYFGPGTRLLVL.